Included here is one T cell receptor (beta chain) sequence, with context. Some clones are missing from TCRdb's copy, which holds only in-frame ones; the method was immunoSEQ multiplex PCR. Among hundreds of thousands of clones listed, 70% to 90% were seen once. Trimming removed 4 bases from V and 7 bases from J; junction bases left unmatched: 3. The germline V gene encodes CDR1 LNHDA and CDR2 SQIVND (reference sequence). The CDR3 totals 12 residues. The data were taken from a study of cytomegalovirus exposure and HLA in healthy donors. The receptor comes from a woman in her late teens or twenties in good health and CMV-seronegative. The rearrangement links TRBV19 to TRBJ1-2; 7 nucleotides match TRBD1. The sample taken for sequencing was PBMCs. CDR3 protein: CASSTDRAGYTF. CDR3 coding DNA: TGTGCCAGTAGTACCGACAGGGCTGGCTACACCTTC.